Listed below are T cell receptor beta chains from one sample, sequenced in a study of blood T cell repertoires in COVID-19. The data were produced by immunoSEQ multiplex PCR, yet TCRdb's version contains in-frame clones alone and is incomplete. This sample carries about 87,000 clones, 89% of them seen once, and the ten largest clones take 5% to 6.5%. The material sequenced was peripheral blood. The receptor set was obtained from a woman at least 80 years old with active COVID-19. Each CDR3 is given with its conserved first and last residue. The order of the fields is D gene, clone size, J gene, V gene, CDR3 protein, CDR3 DNA. The D gene is left open where the match is weak. The size entry is marked missing in some rows and otherwise reads once, few, many or a size class.

D gene: .; clone size: .; J gene: TRBJ2-2; V gene: TRBV9; CDR3 protein: CASSVDPLAKVGELFF; CDR3 DNA: TGTGCCAGCAGCGTGGACCCTCTAGCTAAGGTCGGGGAGCTGTTTTTT
D gene: TRBD1; clone size: few; J gene: TRBJ1-2; V gene: TRBV4-2; CDR3 protein: CASSQINRDRDYGYTF; CDR3 DNA: TGTGCCAGCAGCCAGATTAACCGGGACAGGGACTATGGCTACACCTTC
D gene: TRBD2; clone size: .; J gene: TRBJ2-7; V gene: TRBV18; CDR3 protein: CASSPPSVSGGYEQYF; CDR3 DNA: TGTGCCAGCTCACCACCGTCAGTCTCGGGGGGCTACGAGCAGTACTTC
D gene: .; clone size: .; J gene: TRBJ2-1; V gene: TRBV5-1; CDR3 protein: CASSLATSQSNEQFF; CDR3 DNA: TGCGCCAGCAGCTTGGCTACTAGCCAATCCAATGAGCAGTTCTTC
D gene: TRBD1; clone size: .; J gene: TRBJ2-7; V gene: TRBV18; CDR3 protein: CASSRDRLSYEQYF; CDR3 DNA: TGTGCCAGCTCCCGGGACAGACTTTCCTACGAGCAGTACTTC
D gene: .; clone size: .; J gene: TRBJ2-1; V gene: TRBV27; CDR3 protein: CASSLSGGEQFF; CDR3 DNA: TGTGCCAGCAGTTTAAGCGGTGGTGAGCAGTTCTTC
D gene: .; clone size: .; J gene: TRBJ1-2; V gene: TRBV30; CDR3 protein: CAWSVGIPRPYGYTF; CDR3 DNA: TGTGCCTGGAGTGTGGGCATTCCTCGGCCCTATGGCTACACCTTC
D gene: TRBD1; clone size: .; J gene: TRBJ1-1; V gene: TRBV4-1; CDR3 protein: CASSQDRGRTEAFF; CDR3 DNA: TGCGCCAGCAGCCAAGACAGGGGGCGAACTGAAGCTTTCTTT
D gene: .; clone size: few; J gene: TRBJ2-3; V gene: TRBV4-3; CDR3 protein: CASSQDLWERDTQYF; CDR3 DNA: TGCGCCAGCAGCCAAGATCTCTGGGAGCGAGATACGCAGTATTTT
D gene: TRBD2; clone size: .; J gene: TRBJ2-1; V gene: TRBV15; CDR3 protein: CATSSGSGSFDNEQFF; CDR3 DNA: TGTGCCACCAGCAGTGGCAGCGGGAGCTTCGACAATGAGCAGTTCTTC
D gene: .; clone size: .; J gene: TRBJ1-2; V gene: TRBV24-1; CDR3 protein: CATSDPNLHYTF; CDR3 DNA: TGTGCCACCAGTGACCCTAACCTTCACTACACCTTC
D gene: .; clone size: .; J gene: TRBJ2-3; V gene: TRBV7-2; CDR3 protein: CASSSDRGVTDTQYF; CDR3 DNA: TGTGCCAGCAGCTCGGACAGAGGAGTCACAGATACGCAGTATTTT
D gene: .; clone size: .; J gene: TRBJ2-7; V gene: TRBV9; CDR3 protein: CASSVRDGAVYSYEQYF; CDR3 DNA: TGTGCCAGCAGCGTACGAGACGGCGCGGTCTACTCCTACGAGCAGTACTTC
D gene: .; clone size: .; J gene: TRBJ2-1; V gene: TRBV7-2; CDR3 protein: CASSWGLHNEQFF; CDR3 DNA: TGTGCCAGCAGCTGGGGACTCCACAATGAGCAGTTCTTC
D gene: TRBD2; clone size: .; J gene: TRBJ2-3; V gene: TRBV4-3; CDR3 protein: CASSPRTSVKTDTQYF; CDR3 DNA: TGCGCCAGCAGCCCGCGGACTAGCGTGAAAACAGATACGCAGTATTTT
D gene: TRBD1; clone size: .; J gene: TRBJ2-1; V gene: TRBV7-3; CDR3 protein: CASSSRDRGGGNEQFF; CDR3 DNA: TGTGCCAGCAGCTCCCGGGACAGGGGCGGGGGCAATGAGCAGTTCTTC
D gene: .; clone size: .; J gene: TRBJ2-1; V gene: TRBV4-3; CDR3 protein: CASSQESLGSYNEQFF; CDR3 DNA: TGCGCCAGCAGCCAAGAAAGTCTAGGCTCCTACAATGAGCAGTTCTTC
D gene: TRBD1; clone size: .; J gene: TRBJ2-3; V gene: TRBV5-4; CDR3 protein: CASSLWTGETQYF; CDR3 DNA: TGTGCCAGCAGCTTATGGACAGGTGAAACGCAGTATTTT
D gene: .; clone size: once; J gene: TRBJ2-5; V gene: TRBV24-1; CDR3 protein: CATSDSKRTQYF; CDR3 DNA: TGTGCCACCAGTGATTCCAAGAGAACCCAGTACTTC
D gene: TRBD1; clone size: .; J gene: TRBJ2-1; V gene: TRBV18; CDR3 protein: CASSPTGTGGNEQFF; CDR3 DNA: TGTGCCAGCTCACCCACCGGGACAGGGGGCAATGAGCAGTTCTTC
D gene: .; clone size: once; J gene: TRBJ1-1; V gene: TRBV6-5; CDR3 protein: CASSERGALNTEAFF; CDR3 DNA: TGTGCCAGCAGCGAGCGGGGGGCGCTTAACACTGAAGCTTTCTTT
D gene: .; clone size: .; J gene: TRBJ1-4; V gene: TRBV18; CDR3 protein: CASSPSGTENEKLFF; CDR3 DNA: TGTGCCAGCTCACCGTCCGGGACTGAAAATGAAAAACTGTTTTTT
D gene: TRBD1; clone size: .; J gene: TRBJ1-5; V gene: TRBV19; CDR3 protein: CASSQGQGGQPQHF; CDR3 DNA: TGTGCCAGTAGTCAGGGACAGGGAGGTCAGCCCCAGCATTTT
D gene: TRBD2; clone size: .; J gene: TRBJ2-1; V gene: TRBV9; CDR3 protein: CASSPSGRVDNEQFF; CDR3 DNA: TGTGCCAGCAGCCCTAGCGGGAGGGTGGATAATGAGCAGTTCTTC
D gene: .; clone size: .; J gene: TRBJ1-1; V gene: TRBV27; CDR3 protein: CDFWPTQGWLNTEAFF; CDR3 DNA: TGTGATTTTTGGCCCACTCAGGGATGGCTGAACACTGAAGCTTTCTTT
D gene: .; clone size: many; J gene: TRBJ2-7; V gene: TRBV30; CDR3 protein: CAWSTDSLSYEQYF; CDR3 DNA: TGTGCCTGGAGTACGGACAGTCTCTCCTACGAGCAGTACTTC
D gene: .; clone size: few; J gene: TRBJ2-7; V gene: TRBV28; CDR3 protein: CASSPPERWAQYF; CDR3 DNA: TGTGCCAGCAGCCCCCCCGAGCGGTGGGCTCAGTACTTC
D gene: .; clone size: .; J gene: TRBJ2-1; V gene: TRBV28; CDR3 protein: CASSSGGAGIDEQFF; CDR3 DNA: TGTGCCAGCAGTTCCGGCGGCGCGGGTATCGATGAGCAGTTCTTC
D gene: .; clone size: few; J gene: TRBJ2-1; V gene: TRBV20-1; CDR3 protein: CSASSTREQFF; CDR3 DNA: TGCAGTGCTAGTTCGACTCGGGAGCAGTTCTTC
D gene: TRBD1; clone size: once; J gene: TRBJ1-5; V gene: TRBV5-1; CDR3 protein: CASSPGQGPGPQHF; CDR3 DNA: TGCGCCAGCAGCCCAGGACAGGGCCCGGGGCCCCAGCATTTT
D gene: .; clone size: few; J gene: TRBJ2-1; V gene: TRBV3-1/TRBV3-2; CDR3 protein: CASSRRGYNEQFF; CDR3 DNA: TGTGCCAGCAGCCGGCGGGGATACAATGAGCAGTTCTTC
D gene: TRBD2; clone size: .; J gene: TRBJ2-5; V gene: TRBV4-1; CDR3 protein: CASSGTNQETQYF; CDR3 DNA: TGCGCCAGCAGCGGGACTAACCAAGAGACCCAGTACTTC
D gene: .; clone size: .; J gene: TRBJ1-5; V gene: TRBV23-1; CDR3 protein: CASSQAPRRQNNSNQPQHF; CDR3 DNA: TGCGCCAGCAGTCAGGCTCCTAGGAGACAGAATAATAGCAATCAGCCCCAGCATTTT
D gene: .; clone size: .; J gene: TRBJ2-3; V gene: TRBV24-1; CDR3 protein: CATSDLQGSNTDTQYF; CDR3 DNA: TGTGCCACCAGTGATCTACAGGGTTCGAACACAGATACGCAGTATTTT
D gene: .; clone size: .; J gene: TRBJ2-5; V gene: TRBV20-1; CDR3 protein: CSARIKTQYF; CDR3 DNA: TGCAGTGCTAGAATAAAGACCCAGTACTTC
D gene: .; clone size: .; J gene: TRBJ2-7; V gene: TRBV29-1; CDR3 protein: CSAPNRFSYEQYF; CDR3 DNA: TGCAGCGCCCCAAACAGGTTCTCCTACGAGCAGTACTTC
D gene: .; clone size: .; J gene: TRBJ1-5; V gene: TRBV15; CDR3 protein: CATSRDSVGPQHF; CDR3 DNA: TGTGCCACCAGCAGAGATTCGGTCGGGCCCCAGCATTTT
D gene: .; clone size: few; J gene: TRBJ1-6; V gene: TRBV18; CDR3 protein: CASSSDTQNSPLHF; CDR3 DNA: TGTGCCAGCTCGTCGGACACTCAGAATTCACCCCTCCACTTT
D gene: .; clone size: .; J gene: TRBJ2-5; V gene: TRBV5-1; CDR3 protein: CASSPNQGGETQYF; CDR3 DNA: TGCGCCAGCAGTCCTAACCAGGGGGGAGAGACCCAGTACTTC